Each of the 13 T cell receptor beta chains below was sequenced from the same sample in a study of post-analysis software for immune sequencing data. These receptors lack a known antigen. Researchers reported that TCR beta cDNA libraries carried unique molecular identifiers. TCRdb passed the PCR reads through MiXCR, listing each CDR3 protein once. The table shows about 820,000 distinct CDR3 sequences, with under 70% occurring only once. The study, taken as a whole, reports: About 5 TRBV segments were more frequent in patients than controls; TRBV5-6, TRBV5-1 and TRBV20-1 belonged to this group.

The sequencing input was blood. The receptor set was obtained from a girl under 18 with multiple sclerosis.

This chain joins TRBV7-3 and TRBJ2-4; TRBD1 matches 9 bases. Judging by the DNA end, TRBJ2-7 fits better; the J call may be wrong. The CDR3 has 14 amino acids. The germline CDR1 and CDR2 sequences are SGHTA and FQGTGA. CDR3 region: CASSSGTGSNEQYF. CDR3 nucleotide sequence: TGTGCCAGCAGCTCCGGGACAGGGAGCAACGAGCAGTACTTC.

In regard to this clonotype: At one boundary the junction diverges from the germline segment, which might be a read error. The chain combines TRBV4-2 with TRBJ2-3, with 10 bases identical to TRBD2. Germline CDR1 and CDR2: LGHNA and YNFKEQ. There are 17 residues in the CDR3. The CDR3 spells CASSQELAGSSTDTRYF. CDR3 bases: TGTGCCAGCAGCCAGGAACTAGCGGGGTCTAGCACAGATACGCGGTATTTT.

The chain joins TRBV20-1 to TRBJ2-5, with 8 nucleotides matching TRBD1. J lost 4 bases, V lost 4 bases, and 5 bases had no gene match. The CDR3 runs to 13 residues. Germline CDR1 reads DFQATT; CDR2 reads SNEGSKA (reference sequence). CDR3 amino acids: CSATGQGGETQYF. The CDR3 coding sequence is TGCAGTGCTACCGGACAGGGTGGAGAGACCCAGTACTTC.

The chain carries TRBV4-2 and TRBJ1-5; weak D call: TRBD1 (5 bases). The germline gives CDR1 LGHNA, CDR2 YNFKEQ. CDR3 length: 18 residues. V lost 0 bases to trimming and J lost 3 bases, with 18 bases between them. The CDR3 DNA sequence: TGTGCCAGCAGCCAAGATCGGGGGATTAGACGGGTCAATCAGCCCCAGCATTTT. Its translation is CASSQDRGIRRVNQPQHF.

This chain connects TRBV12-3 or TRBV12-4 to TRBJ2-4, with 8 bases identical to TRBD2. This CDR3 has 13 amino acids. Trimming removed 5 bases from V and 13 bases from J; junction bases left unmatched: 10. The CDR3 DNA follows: TGTGCCAGCAGTACAGGGCGGGGGGCAGGGCAGTACTTC. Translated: CASSTGRGAGQYF.

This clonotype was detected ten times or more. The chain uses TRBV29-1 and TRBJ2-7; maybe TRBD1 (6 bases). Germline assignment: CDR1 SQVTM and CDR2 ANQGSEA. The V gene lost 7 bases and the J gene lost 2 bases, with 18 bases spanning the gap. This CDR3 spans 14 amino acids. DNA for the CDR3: TGCAGCGCCATGACGACAGGTTTTGCCTACGAGCAGTACTTC. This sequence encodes CSAMTTGFAYEQYF.

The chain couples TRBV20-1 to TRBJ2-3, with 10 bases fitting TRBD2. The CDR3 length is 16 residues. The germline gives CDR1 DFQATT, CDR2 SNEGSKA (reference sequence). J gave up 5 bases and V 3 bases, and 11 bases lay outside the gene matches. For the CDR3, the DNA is TGCAGTGCTAGTGAACCCAGCGGGGGGGCCGGAGATACGCAGTATTTT. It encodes CSASEPSGGAGDTQYF.

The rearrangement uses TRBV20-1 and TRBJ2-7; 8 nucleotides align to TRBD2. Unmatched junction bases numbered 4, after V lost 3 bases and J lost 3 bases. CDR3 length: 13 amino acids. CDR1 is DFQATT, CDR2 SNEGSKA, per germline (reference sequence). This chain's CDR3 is CSASAGGGYEQYF. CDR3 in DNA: TGCAGTGCTAGTGCCGGGGGGGGCTACGAGCAGTACTTC.

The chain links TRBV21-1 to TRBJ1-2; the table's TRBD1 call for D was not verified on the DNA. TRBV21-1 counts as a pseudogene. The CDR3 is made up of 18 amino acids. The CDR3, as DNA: TGTGCCAGCAGCAAGTACAGGGTTGAGTGGGGGTCTAACTATGGCTACACCTTC. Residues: CASSKYRVEWGSNYGYTF.

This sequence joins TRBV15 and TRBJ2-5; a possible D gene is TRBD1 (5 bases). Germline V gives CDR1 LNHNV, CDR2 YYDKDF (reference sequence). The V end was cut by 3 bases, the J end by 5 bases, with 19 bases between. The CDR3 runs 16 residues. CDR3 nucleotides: TGTGCCACCAGCAGGACCCGACAGTGGGTGAGGGAGACCCAGTACTTC. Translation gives CATSRTRQWVRETQYF. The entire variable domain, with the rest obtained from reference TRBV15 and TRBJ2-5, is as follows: DAMVIQNPRYQVTQFGKPVTLSCSQTLNHNVMYWYQQKSSQAPKLLFHYYDKDFNNEADTPDNFQSRRPNTSFCFLDIRSPGLGDTAMYLCATSRTRQWVRETQYFGPGTRLLVL.

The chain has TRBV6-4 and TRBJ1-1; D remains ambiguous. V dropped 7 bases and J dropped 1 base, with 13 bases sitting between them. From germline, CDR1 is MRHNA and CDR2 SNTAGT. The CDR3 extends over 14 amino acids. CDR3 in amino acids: CASTPDVGNTEAFF. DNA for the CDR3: TGTGCCAGCACACCTGACGTGGGGAACACTGAAGCTTTCTTT.

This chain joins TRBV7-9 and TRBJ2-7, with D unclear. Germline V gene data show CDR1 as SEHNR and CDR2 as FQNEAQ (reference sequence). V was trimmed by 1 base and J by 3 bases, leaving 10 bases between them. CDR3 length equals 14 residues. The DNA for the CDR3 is TGTGCCAGCAGCTTAGTCCCCCACAACTACGAGCAGTACTTC. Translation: CASSLVPHNYEQYF.

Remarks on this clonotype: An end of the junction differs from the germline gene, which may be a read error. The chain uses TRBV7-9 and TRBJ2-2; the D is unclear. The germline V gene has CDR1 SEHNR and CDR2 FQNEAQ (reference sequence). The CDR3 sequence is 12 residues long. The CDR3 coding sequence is TGTGCCAGCAGCTCAGATACCGAGGAGCTGTTTTTT. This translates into CASSSDTEELFF.